One sample yielded the 9 T cell receptor beta chains listed below, sequenced in a study of blood T cell repertoires in COVID-19. TCRdb keeps only in-frame clones here, not all; method: immunoSEQ multiplex PCR. This table holds approximately 210,000 clones, more than 75% found once. Sequencing was done on a sample of peripheral blood. These receptors were obtained from a woman in her forties with acute or convalescent COVID-19.

This rearrangement joins TRBV25-1 to TRBJ1-2, with D maybe TRBD1 (5 bases). This CDR3 contains 15 residues. CDR1 MGHDK and CDR2 SYGVNS come from the germline V gene. The V end was cut by 3 bases, the J end by 7 bases, with 18 bases between. CDR3 coding DNA: TGTGCCAGCAGTGAGGCAGGGAGGGGCGTAGGTGGCTACACCTTC. Protein product: CASSEAGRGVGGYTF.

The V gene is TRBV27, the J gene TRBJ1-1, with 7 bases matching TRBD1. Germline V CDR1 and CDR2: MNHEY, SMNVEV (reference sequence). The trim removed 7 bases at V and 9 bases at J, leaving 5 bases unmatched. The CDR3 is 11 residues long. The CDR3 loop is CASTHRGKAFF. For the CDR3, the DNA is TGTGCCAGCACCCACAGGGGCAAAGCTTTCTTT.

This clone was counted between two and nine times. The rearrangement links TRBV23-1 to TRBJ2-2, with 7 bases matching TRBD1. TRBV23-1 has ORF status, its function being uncertain. The length of the CDR3 is 12 residues. J lost 0 bases, V lost 11 bases, and 0 bases had no gene match. The CDR3 loop is CAGTANTGELFF. CDR3 bases: TGCGCCGGGACAGCGAACACCGGGGAGCTGTTTTTT.

Worth noting for this clone: The sample has other DNA sequences that encode this CDR3 too. The chain employs TRBV4-1 and TRBJ1-1, with TRBD1 matching over 8 bases. The germline V gene has CDR1 MGHRA and CDR2 YSYEKL. V shed 3 bases and J 6 bases; nucleotides not matched to a gene: 6. The CDR3 is 14 residues long. CDR3 DNA sequence: TGCGCCAGCAGCCAGACAGACAGGGGCCCTGAAGCTTTCTTT. Its translation: CASSQTDRGPEAFF.

The gene calls are TRBV12-5 and TRBJ2-1; 7 nucleotides agree with TRBD1. The CDR3 is made up of 14 amino acids. Germline CDR1 LGHNT, CDR2 FRNRAP. V shed 5 bases and J 9 bases; nucleotides not matched to a gene: 10. For the CDR3, the DNA is TGTGCTAGTGGTCTCGGACAGGCCGTGGGTGAGCAGTTCTTC. It translates to CASGLGQAVGEQFF. Full variable domain (remainder filled in from reference TRBV12-5 and TRBJ2-1): DARVTQTPRHKVTEMGQEVTMRCQPILGHNTVFWYRQTMMQGLELLAYFRNRAPLDDSGMPKDRFSAEMPDATLATLKIQPSEPRDSAVYFCASGLGQAVGEQFFGPGTRLTVL.

The chain is built from TRBV7-3 and TRBJ1-1, with 7 bases identical to TRBD1. Germline V CDR1 and CDR2: SGHTA, FQGTGA. The CDR3 has 13 residues. The V and J ends lost 4 bases and 4 bases, in that order; junction bases with no gene match: 3. The CDR3 DNA sequence: TGTGCCAGCAGCTCGGACAGGACCACTGAAGCTTTCTTT. Amino acid sequence: CASSSDRTTEAFF. The full variable domain, rest sourced from reference TRBV7-3 and TRBJ1-1, is GAGVSQTPSNKVTEKGKYVELRCDPISGHTALYWYRQSLGQGPEFLIYFQGTGAADDSGLPNDRFFAVRPEGSVSTLKIQRTERGDSAVYLCASSSDRTTEAFFGQGTRLTVV.

To note about this clone: Distinct nucleotide sequences in the sample also encode this CDR3. The J gene is TRBJ2-1, the V gene TRBV3-1 (or the pseudogene TRBV3-2); D is perhaps TRBD1 (5 bases). CDR3 length: 14 amino acids. V dropped 2 bases and J dropped 9 bases, with 14 bases sitting between them. Germline V gene sequence: CDR1 LGHDT, CDR2 YNNKEL (reference sequence). The CDR3 loop is CASSQSRQGGEQFF. DNA of the CDR3: TGTGCCAGCAGCCAAAGCCGCCAGGGCGGTGAGCAGTTCTTC.

This clone turned up a few times. The gene calls are TRBV15 and TRBJ2-7; 8 bases map to TRBD1. The germline V gene encodes CDR1 LNHNV and CDR2 YYDKDF (reference sequence). CDR3 length equals 15 residues. Trimming removed 5 bases from V and 3 bases from J; junction bases left unmatched: 9. CDR3 loop: CATSLRTGKGYEQYF. The CDR3 DNA reads as TGTGCCACCAGCTTACGGACAGGGAAAGGCTACGAGCAGTACTTC.

The chain carries TRBV12-5 and TRBJ1-3, with 8 bases matching TRBD1. Germline CDR1 LGHNT, CDR2 FRNRAP. Unmatched junction bases numbered 8, after V lost 0 bases and J lost 4 bases. The CDR3 is 17 amino acids. CDR3 sequence: CASGLVLNRGEGNTIYF. In DNA form, the CDR3 reads TGTGCTAGTGGTTTGGTACTCAACAGGGGGGAAGGAAACACCATATATTTT.